Following are 23 T cell receptor beta chains from one sample sequenced in a study of shared clonotypes between healthy human individuals. Produced via immunoSEQ multiplex PCR; TCRdb's table is partial and in-frame only. The table has 740,000 or so clones, roughly 73% seen once; the top ten hold under 2%. Sequencing used memory CD4+ T cells sorted from blood. The subset was: CD45RA-negative fraction. The source is a woman aged 30 to 39 in good health.

The gene calls are TRBV1 and TRBJ1-2; the table names TRBD1, a call not compared with the DNA. TRBV1 is a pseudogene. CDR3 size: 17 residues. The CDR3 sequence is CTSSQRTRTGVAYGYTF. CDR3 coding DNA: TGCACCAGCAGCCAACGAACCCGGACAGGGGTTGCCTATGGCTACACCTTC.

This clone has only a few counts. The gene calls are TRBV19 and TRBJ1-3; D not certain. V was pared by 7 bases and J by 0 bases, with 7 bases between. The CDR3 is 13 amino acids. CDR1 and CDR2 from the germline V gene are LNHDA and SQIVND (reference sequence). CDR3 sequence: CASKILSGNTIYF. CDR3 nucleotide sequence: TGTGCCAGTAAGATCCTCTCTGGAAACACCATATATTTT.

J is TRBJ2-7 and V is TRBV5-1; 10 bases line up with TRBD1. Looked up from germline, CDR1 is SGHRS and CDR2 is YFSETQ. J was trimmed by 5 bases and V by 3 bases; bases with no gene match: 8. The CDR3 has 15 residues. The CDR3 DNA sequence: TGCGCCAGCAGCTACTATCCGGGACAGGGGAACGAGCAGTACTTC. It specifies CASSYYPGQGNEQYF.

DNA for the CDR3: TGTGCCAGTAGTACCCGACTAGCGCTGACCTACGAGCAGTACTTC. As protein: CASSTRLALTYEQYF. This chain connects TRBV19 to TRBJ2-7, with 8 positions matching TRBD2. Germline V gene lookup returns CDR1 LNHDA and CDR2 SQIVND (reference sequence). The J segment lost 2 bases and the V segment lost 4 bases, leaving 7 bases of the junction unmatched. The CDR3 runs to 15 residues.

The chain uses TRBV6-1 and TRBJ2-2; D is possibly TRBD2 (5 bases). With 0 bases removed from V and 5 bases from J, the gap between germline ends came to 10 bases. Looked up from germline, CDR1 is MNHNS and CDR2 is SASEGT. This CDR3 contains 15 residues. For the CDR3, the DNA is TGTGCCAGCAGTGAAGCACGGGGTTGGACCGGGGAGCTGTTTTTT. It codes for CASSEARGWTGELFF.

As concerns this clone: Other DNA sequences in this specimen translate into the identical CDR3. The chain has TRBV28 and TRBJ2-1; TRBD2 agrees at 12 bases. CDR3 size: 16 residues. The germline gives CDR1 MDHEN, CDR2 SYDVKM. The trim removed 3 bases at V and 0 bases at J, leaving 0 bases unmatched. Here the CDR3 reads CASSLTSGSSYNEQFF. The CDR3 DNA reads TGTGCCAGCAGTTTGACTAGCGGGAGCTCCTACAATGAGCAGTTCTTC.

The chain is built from TRBV6-5 and TRBJ1-5, with D possibly TRBD1 on 5 matching bases. The CDR3 is 14 residues long. CDR1 and CDR2 (germline): MNHEY, SVGAGI. The germline V and J ends were trimmed by 0 bases and 11 bases, with 14 bases remaining between them. The CDR3 DNA reads as TGTGCCAGCAGTTACTCGGCAGGGACCACGGCCCAGCATTTT. Translation gives CASSYSAGTTAQHF.

The CDR3 loop reads CASSARLAGGGGANVLTF. The CDR3 DNA follows: TGTGCCAGCAGCGCCAGACTAGCGGGAGGGGGAGGGGCCAACGTCCTGACTTTC. The rearrangement uses TRBV7-9 and TRBJ2-6, with 14 bases lining up with TRBD2. The V gene's germline CDR1 is SEHNR and CDR2 FQNEAQ (reference sequence). The V gene end was trimmed by 5 bases and the J gene end by 4 bases; junction bases not matched to a gene: 7. This CDR3 is 18 amino acids long. Full variable domain (rest looked up from reference TRBV7-9 and TRBJ2-6): DTGVSQNPRHKITKRGQNVTFRCDPISEHNRLYWYRQTLGQGPEFLTYFQNEAQLEKSRLLSDRFSAERPKGSFSTLEIQRTEQGDSAMYLCASSARLAGGGGANVLTFGAGSRLTVL.

The rearrangement links TRBV5-4 to TRBJ2-1, with 16 bases fitting TRBD2. The CDR3 consists of 16 residues. Germline V gene sequence: CDR1 SGHNT, CDR2 YYREEE (reference sequence). V was clipped by 4 bases and J by 8 bases; unmatched bases: 6. The DNA for the CDR3 is TGTGCCAGCAGCCCTGGGACTAGCGGGAGGGCCCATGAGCAGTTCTTC. Its translation is CASSPGTSGRAHEQFF.

This clone was seen a single time. The sample contains more than one DNA sequence encoding this CDR3. The chain carries TRBV5-1 and TRBJ2-7, with D possibly being TRBD1 or TRBD2 (6 bases each). Per germline, CDR1 SGHRS and CDR2 YFSETQ. V was pared by 4 bases and J by 3 bases, with 17 bases between. CDR3 length: 15 residues. The CDR3 protein is CASSDRTGGLYEQYF. CDR3 bases: TGCGCCAGCAGCGACAGGACTGGGGGGCTCTACGAGCAGTACTTC.

Concerning this clone: Within the sample, other DNA sequences also encode this same CDR3. The V call is TRBV28, the J call TRBJ1-2; D not certain. The CDR3 is 12 residues long. Looked up from germline, CDR1 is MDHEN and CDR2 is SYDVKM. V shed 6 bases and J shed 4 bases, with 9 bases lying between them. CDR3 loop: CASSRTVYGYTF. Here the CDR3 DNA reads TGTGCCAGCAGCCGTACAGTCTATGGCTACACCTTC.

Note on this clone: Other DNA sequences within the sample encode an identical CDR3. The chain carries TRBV5-1 and TRBJ2-1; D remains ambiguous. The CDR3 extends over 15 amino acids. Trimming removed 2 bases from V and 0 bases from J, with 9 bases in between. In germline, CDR1 is SGHRS, CDR2 YFSETQ. CDR3 nucleotide sequence: TGCGCCAGCAGCTTATCCACATCCTCCTACAATGAGCAGTTCTTC. This translates into CASSLSTSSYNEQFF.

The chain has TRBV2 and TRBJ1-6; no clear D gene. V was trimmed by 6 bases and J by 7 bases, leaving 7 bases between them. The CDR3 is 12 residues long. From germline, CDR1 is SNHLY and CDR2 FYNNEI. CDR3 residues: CASSRQNSPLHF. CDR3 bases: TGTGCCAGCAGCCGCCAAAATTCACCCCTCCACTTT. The full variable domain, its missing parts supplied by reference TRBV2 and TRBJ1-6, is EPEVTQTPSHQVTQMGQEVILRCVPISNHLYFYWYRQILGQKVEFLVSFYNNEISEKSEIFDDQFSVERPDGSNFTLKIRSTKLEDSAMYFCASSRQNSPLHFGNGTRLTVT.

The chain employs TRBV5-1 and TRBJ1-4; 9 bases line up with TRBD1. The CDR3 consists of 16 residues. Trimming removed 0 bases from V and 7 bases from J; junction bases left unmatched: 7. CDR1 SGHRS and CDR2 YFSETQ come from the germline V gene. This chain's CDR3 is CASSLAPGQGAEKLFF. DNA for the CDR3: TGCGCCAGCAGCTTGGCCCCGGGACAGGGTGCTGAAAAACTGTTTTTT.

The chain is built from TRBV10-2 and TRBJ2-5; TRBD2 agrees at 11 bases. V was clipped by 8 bases and J by 2 bases; unmatched bases: 13. The CDR3 sequence is 17 residues long. Per the germline V gene, CDR1 is WSHSY and CDR2 is SAAADI. The CDR3 bases are TGCGCCAGCGCTTCATCGGCGCTAGCGGGAGGTCAAGAGACCCAGTACTTC. Translating gives CASASSALAGGQETQYF.

The CDR3 here is CASSHGRTGRTGELFF. Here the CDR3 DNA reads TGCGCCAGCAGCCATGGAAGGACAGGGAGAACCGGGGAGCTGTTTTTT. The chain couples TRBV4-1 to TRBJ2-2; 8 nucleotides match TRBD1. Trimming took 3 bases from V and 5 from J; bases not matched to a gene: 8. CDR1 and CDR2 (germline): MGHRA, YSYEKL. This CDR3 has 16 residues.

The J gene is TRBJ1-3, the V gene TRBV15; D is perhaps TRBD1 (5 bases). With 0 bases removed from V and 2 bases from J, the gap between germline ends came to 11 bases. In germline, CDR1 is LNHNV, CDR2 YYDKDF (reference sequence). This CDR3 spans 16 amino acids. The CDR3 protein is CATSRDPGGAGNTIYF. The DNA for the CDR3 is TGTGCCACCAGCAGAGACCCCGGGGGAGCTGGAAACACCATATATTTT.

This chain connects TRBV19 to TRBJ2-6, with 8 nucleotides matching TRBD1. The germline gives CDR1 LNHDA, CDR2 SQIVND (reference sequence). The CDR3 sequence is 18 residues long. V was pared by 6 bases and J by 4 bases, with 14 bases of the junction left unmatched. DNA of the CDR3: TGTGCCAGTAGGAAGACAGGGGTTGCCCTTCTGGGGGCCAACGTCCTGACTTTC. Encoded protein: CASRKTGVALLGANVLTF.

V and J are TRBV5-6 and TRBJ2-7; the match to TRBD1 covers 7 bases. The CDR3 loop spans 14 amino acids. Trimming removed 1 base from V and 6 bases from J; junction bases left unmatched: 7. Germline CDR1 and CDR2: SGHDT and YYEEEE. As DNA, the CDR3 is TGTGCCAGCAGCTTGATACAGGGGTCATCCGAGCAGTACTTC. Encoded protein: CASSLIQGSSEQYF.

V usage is TRBV5-1 and J usage is TRBJ2-5, with 9 bases matching TRBD2. The CDR3 spans 16 residues. The V segment lost 0 bases and the J segment 5 bases; nucleotides outside the gene matches: 8. Germline V gene lookup returns CDR1 SGHRS and CDR2 YFSETQ. DNA for the CDR3: TGCGCCAGCAGCTTGGTTCAGGGACTAGCAGTGGAGACCCAGTACTTC. This translates into CASSLVQGLAVETQYF.

On this clone itself: Being one base from a much bigger clone, this may be a read error. Other DNA sequences in this specimen translate into the identical CDR3. The CDR3 nucleotides read TGTGCCAGCAGCGCCTCGACAGGGGTCGGGGATCAGCCCCAACATTTT. Its protein product is CASSASTGVGDQPQHF. The rearrangement uses TRBV5-4 and TRBJ1-5, with 8 bases lining up with TRBD1. The CDR3 runs to 16 residues. From germline, CDR1 is SGHNT and CDR2 YYREEE (reference sequence).

Comment on this clone: Different DNA sequences within this sample yield the same CDR3. The chain employs TRBV9 and TRBJ1-3; D not resolved. Trimming removed 0 bases from V and 1 base from J, with 8 bases in between. Germline V gene lookup returns CDR1 SGDLS and CDR2 YYNGEE. The CDR3 spans 15 residues. In DNA, the CDR3 is TGTGCCAGCAGCGTAGCTTGGGGATCTGGAAACACCATATATTTT. This codes for CASSVAWGSGNTIYF.

This chain connects TRBV27 to TRBJ2-2, with D uncertain. The germline V and J ends were trimmed by 6 bases and 2 bases, with 19 bases remaining between them. Germline CDR1 is MNHEY and CDR2 is SMNVEV (reference sequence). This CDR3 spans 17 amino acids. The DNA for the CDR3 is TGTGCCAGCAGGATGACCTCGGCAGGTACAAACACCGGGGAGCTGTTTTTT. Encoded protein: CASRMTSAGTNTGELFF.